This TCR beta chain was captured by sequencing in a study of T cell responses to AZD1222 COVID-19 vaccine (dated by TCRdb to the early 2020s). Some background on the complete study: TCR sequencing covered over 230 trial participants: about 210 given two doses of AZD1222 and about 26 given two doses of MenACWY control vaccine. Trial participants were enrolled by age into 18-55, 56-69 and 70-plus year subgroups, with roughly 160, 29 and 62 TCR-sequenced participants respectively.

The CDR3 regions of human TCRbeta chains were analyzed by immunosequencing. As for the original processing: Repertoire TCRs were checked for matches against a reference library of SARS-CoV-2-specific TCRs that had been generated using the MIRA antigen-specificity platform. Breadth was defined as the fraction of unique TCRs that were SARS-CoV-2-associated. Depth was defined as the fraction of total T cells that were SARS-CoV-2-associated. Using the MIRA data, every spike-specific TCR was mapped to the spike region that the TCR reacted to and assigned to either a CD4 or a CD8 class. Log10-transformed breadth and depth values were compared by one-way ANOVA with Sidak's multiple comparisons tests. TCRdb retrieved this table from immuneACCESS and kept in-frame rearrangements only. Not all clones are present; in checked studies, unresolved V genes account for under half, and no reason is known for the remainder. V, J and clone size derive from that table, while D and trimming were established from the DNA sequence. Across this sample there are roughly 150,000 clones, with 90% to 95% seen only once. The ten most abundant clones make up roughly 5.6% of the sample.

Study-wide findings and limitations: Reportedly, close to half of the unique spike-specific TCRs recognized epitopes lying outside the regions that are mutated in the B.1.351 and B.1.1.7 variants. After two AZD1222 doses, spike-specific TCR breadth and depth were significantly higher than at day 0 and than in MenACWY recipients. The whole spike protein was spanned by vaccine-associated CD4 TCRs, and dominant responses were seen in regions 160-218 and 743-854. Only five or six AZD1222 recipients were SARS-CoV-2 seropositive at baseline, limiting conclusions about previously exposed vaccinees. Participants were mostly white British and included more females than males, and it was suggested by the authors that clonal diversity may have been underestimated. In the small 56-69-year group, the increase in depth fell short of significance, most likely because of low power. Because no day 14 peak-response samples were available, the repertoires could be characterized only after the peak T cell response.

CDR1 and CDR2 were assigned from the germline V gene as MDHEN and SYDVKM. From the cysteine up to the phenylalanine, the CDR3 has a length of 15 residues. Only the CDR3 DNA stays, 45 bases, in frame from base 1. At the junction V is shortened by 6 bases and J by 3 bases; bases outside the gene matches: 7. This clone was seen only once. The antigen this receptor binds is unknown. Base qualities are not at hand, and no much larger clone is one base apart. The time point label here, explained by the study, means: about 28 days (+/-7) after the second vaccine dose. AZD1222 recipients with second doses at about 4 weeks or about 12 weeks were pooled, because spike-specific TCR depth and breadth did not differ between schedules. Samples from vaccinated people were obtained from the UK trials COV001 and COV002, which included a single-blind randomized controlled phase 2/3 trial of AZD1222 (ChAdOx1 nCoV-19) in healthy adults. For TCRbeta chain sequencing, PBMC samples were collected from trial participants at day 0 and at day 28 after the second dose.

This receptor was taken from an adult who received the AZD1222 COVID-19 vaccine. The sample was peripheral blood, taken 28 days after the second AZD1222 dose. The chain couples TRBV28 to TRBJ2-7, and 11 junctional nucleotides match TRBD2. The CDR3 in this case is CASSSPGLADYEQYF. The bases are TGTGCCAGCAGCTCTCCGGGACTAGCGGACTACGAGCAGTACTTC.